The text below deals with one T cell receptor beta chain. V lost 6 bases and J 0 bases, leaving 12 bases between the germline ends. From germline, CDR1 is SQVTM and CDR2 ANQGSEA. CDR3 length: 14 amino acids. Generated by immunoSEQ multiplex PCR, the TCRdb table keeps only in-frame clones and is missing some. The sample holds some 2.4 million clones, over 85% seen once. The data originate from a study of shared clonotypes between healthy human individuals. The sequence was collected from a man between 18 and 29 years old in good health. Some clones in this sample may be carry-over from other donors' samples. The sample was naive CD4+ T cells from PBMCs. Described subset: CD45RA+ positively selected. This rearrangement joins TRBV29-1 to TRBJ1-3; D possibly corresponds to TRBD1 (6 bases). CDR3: CSVGMGASGNTIYF. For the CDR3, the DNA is TGCAGCGTAGGGATGGGGGCCTCTGGAAACACCATATATTTT.